This T cell receptor beta chain was identified in a study of cytomegalovirus exposure and HLA in healthy donors. Study-level findings and limits: TCR beta V segments were, for the most part, productive about 87% or about 30% of the time in an earlier analysis.

Germline V lookup: CDR1 SGHAT, CDR2 FQNNGV. V trimming: 8 bases; J trimming: 4 bases; junction bases outside the gene matches: 10. The CDR3 spans 15 residues. About this clone: No antigen is known for it.

PCR was performed using 60 Vbeta and 13 Jbeta primers. Produced via immunoSEQ multiplex PCR; TCRdb's table is partial and in-frame only. The sample has 80,000 to 100,000 clones; 75% to 85% are singletons. The TCR was taken from a man aged 18 to 35 in good health and CMV-seropositive. The sample taken for sequencing was PBMCs. The chain has TRBV11-2 and TRBJ1-5; the match to TRBD1 covers 8 bases. The CDR3 DNA is TGTGCCAGCCCCGGTTGGACAGGGAGAAATCAGCCCCAGCATTTT. Translated, it gives CASPGWTGRNQPQHF. The whole variable domain, remainder taken from reference TRBV11-2 and TRBJ1-5, is EAGVAQSPRYKIIEKRQSVAFWCNPISGHATLYWYQQILGQGPKLLIQFQNNGVVDDSQLPKDRFSAERLKGVDSTLKIQPAKLEDSAVYLCASPGWTGRNQPQHFGDGTRLSIL.